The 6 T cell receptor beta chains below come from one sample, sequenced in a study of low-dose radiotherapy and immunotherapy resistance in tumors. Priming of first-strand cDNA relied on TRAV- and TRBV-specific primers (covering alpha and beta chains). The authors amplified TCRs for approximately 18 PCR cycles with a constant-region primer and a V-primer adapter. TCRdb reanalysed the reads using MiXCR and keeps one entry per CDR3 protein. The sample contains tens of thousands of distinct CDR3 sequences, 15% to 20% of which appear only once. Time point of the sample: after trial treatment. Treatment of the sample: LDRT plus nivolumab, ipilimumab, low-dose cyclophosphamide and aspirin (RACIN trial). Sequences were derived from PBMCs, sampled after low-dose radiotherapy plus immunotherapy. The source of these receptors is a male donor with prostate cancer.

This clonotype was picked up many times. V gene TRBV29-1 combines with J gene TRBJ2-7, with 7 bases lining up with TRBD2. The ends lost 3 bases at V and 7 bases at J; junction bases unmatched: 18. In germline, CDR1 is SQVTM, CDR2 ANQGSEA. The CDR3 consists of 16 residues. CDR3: CSVDTGSLMGRGEQYF. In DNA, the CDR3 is TGCAGCGTTGATACCGGCAGCCTCATGGGGCGGGGGGAGCAGTACTTC.

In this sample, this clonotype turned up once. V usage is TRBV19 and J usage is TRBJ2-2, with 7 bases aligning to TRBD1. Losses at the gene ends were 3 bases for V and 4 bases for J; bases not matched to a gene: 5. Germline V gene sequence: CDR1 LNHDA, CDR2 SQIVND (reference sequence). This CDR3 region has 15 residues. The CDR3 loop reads CASSIDRALTGELFF. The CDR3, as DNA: TGTGCCAGTAGTATCGACAGGGCCCTCACCGGGGAGCTGTTTTTT.

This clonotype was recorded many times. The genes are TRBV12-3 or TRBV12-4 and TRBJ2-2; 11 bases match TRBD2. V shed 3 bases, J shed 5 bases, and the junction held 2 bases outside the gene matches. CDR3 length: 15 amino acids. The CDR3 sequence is CASSLASGRTGELFF. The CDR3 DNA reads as TGTGCCAGCAGTTTGGCTAGCGGGAGGACCGGGGAGCTGTTTTTT.

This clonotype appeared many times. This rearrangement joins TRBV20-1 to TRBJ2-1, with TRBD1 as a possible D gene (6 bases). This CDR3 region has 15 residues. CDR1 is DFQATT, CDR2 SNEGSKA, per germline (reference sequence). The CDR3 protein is CSRQSMGAWSNEQFF. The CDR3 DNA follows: TGCAGCCGACAAAGTATGGGGGCGTGGAGCAATGAGCAGTTCTTC.

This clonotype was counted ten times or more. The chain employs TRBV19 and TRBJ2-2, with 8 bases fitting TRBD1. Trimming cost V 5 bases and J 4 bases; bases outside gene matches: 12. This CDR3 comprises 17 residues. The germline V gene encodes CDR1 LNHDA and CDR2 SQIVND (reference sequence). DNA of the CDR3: TGTGCCAGTAGTCCGACCCGGGACAGGATCGCCACCGGGGAGCTGTTTTTT. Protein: CASSPTRDRIATGELFF.

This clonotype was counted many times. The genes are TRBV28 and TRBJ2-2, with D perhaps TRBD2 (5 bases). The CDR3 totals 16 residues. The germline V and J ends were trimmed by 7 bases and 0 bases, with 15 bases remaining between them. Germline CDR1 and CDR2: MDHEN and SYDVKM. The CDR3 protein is CASIGGSTANTGELFF. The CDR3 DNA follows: TGTGCCAGCATCGGAGGTAGTACCGCGAACACCGGGGAGCTGTTTTTT. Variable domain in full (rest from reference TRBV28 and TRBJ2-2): DVKVTQSSRYLVKRTGEKVFLECVQDMDHENMFWYRQDPGLGLRLIYFSYDVKMKEKGDIPEGYSVSREKKERFSLILESASTNQTSMYLCASIGGSTANTGELFFGEGSRLTVL.